This T cell receptor beta chain was sequenced for a study of beta chain features in type 1 diabetes. Background on the study: Cells sorted and examined across all samples totaled almost 110 million.

Study-level points and caveats: PCR might favor shorter templates, equally in patients and controls.

CDR1 is SGHNT and CDR2 is YYREEE in the germline V gene (reference sequence). This CDR3 spans 14 amino acids. Deletions cut 0 bases from V and 4 bases from J, with 8 bases between. This clone was counted only a few times. Its antigen is still unknown. The collection from each donor was one heparinised blood draw averaging approximately 110 mL. Every isolated RNA sample was fully reverse transcribed, so sequencing captured expressed TCRB transcripts. Libraries were prepared by immunoSEQ multiplex PCR; TCRdb keeps only in-frame clonotypes and omits some of them. Altogether roughly 250,000 clones are present, 9.6% being singletons, with the ten largest covering about 0.037%.

The clonotype originates from a woman younger than 30 in good health. The chain couples TRBV5-4 to TRBJ1-5, with D uncertain. Input material: naive CD4+ T cells from blood. The DNA of the CDR3 is TGTGCCAGCAGCTTGGCCGGGAAGAATCAGCCCCAGCATTTT. Protein product: CASSLAGKNQPQHF.